Below are 12 T cell receptor beta chains sequenced from a single sample in a study of CD8 T cells in Susac syndrome. The RNA, about 0.5 to 1 ug, was put through reverse transcription using random hexamers. MiXCR was run by TCRdb on the immunoSEQ multiplex PCR reads, yielding one entry per CDR3 protein. The sample includes 250,000 to 300,000 distinct CDR3 sequences, almost 85% of them seen just once. Sequenced: CD8+ T cells from PBMCs. These receptor sequences come from a human donor with multiple sclerosis.

The chain links TRBV27 to TRBJ2-2, with D possibly being TRBD2 (6 bases). This CDR3 is 16 amino acids long. With 5 bases removed from V and 5 bases from J, the gap between germline ends came to 18 bases. Germline CDR1 reads MNHEY; CDR2 reads SMNVEV (reference sequence). The CDR3 DNA is TGTGCCAGCAGTACCCCCGCGGGGCGGTATACCGGGGAGCTGTTTTTT. Translating it yields CASSTPAGRYTGELFF.

The chain links TRBV6-5 to TRBJ2-5; D possibly matches TRBD1 or TRBD2 (5 bases each). Germline V gives CDR1 MNHEY, CDR2 SVGAGI. The V end lost 4 bases, the J end lost 1 base, and 10 bases lay between the germline ends. This CDR3 region has 14 residues. The CDR3 reads CASSWNGAQETQYF. The DNA of the CDR3 is TGTGCCAGCAGTTGGAACGGGGCCCAAGAGACCCAGTACTTC.

This clonotype was found once. The chain joins TRBV20-1 to TRBJ1-5, with D unclear. Per germline, CDR1 DFQATT and CDR2 SNEGSKA (reference sequence). Trimming removed 5 bases at V and 3 bases at J, with 8 bases between. This CDR3 region has 12 residues. The chain's CDR3 is CSAYYDNQPQHF. Written as DNA, the CDR3 is TGCAGTGCTTACTACGACAATCAGCCCCAGCATTTT.

V and J are TRBV30 and TRBJ2-7, with a possible D match to TRBD1 (5 bases). Trimming left V 5 bases short and J 2 bases short, with 13 bases between. From germline, CDR1 is GTSNPN and CDR2 SVGIG (reference sequence). This CDR3 comprises 13 residues. The CDR3 DNA reads as TGTGCCTGGGAGGCAGGGCAAACCTACGAGCAGTACTTC. Translation gives CAWEAGQTYEQYF.

The genes are TRBV19 and TRBJ2-1; D possibly corresponds to TRBD2 (5 bases). The CDR3 sequence is 16 residues long. CDR1 and CDR2 (germline): LNHDA, SQIVND (reference sequence). Trimming stripped 2 bases from V and 0 bases from J, with 11 bases between. The CDR3 DNA reads TGTGCCAGTAGTATATTCCAGCGGAGCTCCTACAATGAGCAGTTCTTC. It encodes CASSIFQRSSYNEQFF.

J is TRBJ1-1 and V is TRBV28; the D is unclear. The CDR3 is 13 residues long. Germline CDR1 reads MDHEN; CDR2 reads SYDVKM. Trimming shortened V by 6 bases and J by 5 bases, and 13 bases separated the two germline ends. The CDR3 spells CASSRALRTEAFF. CDR3 nucleotides: TGTGCCAGCAGCCGGGCCCTACGAACTGAAGCTTTCTTT. The full variable domain, its missing parts supplied by reference TRBV28 and TRBJ1-1, is DVKVTQSSRYLVKRTGEKVFLECVQDMDHENMFWYRQDPGLGLRLIYFSYDVKMKEKGDIPEGYSVSREKKERFSLILESASTNQTSMYLCASSRALRTEAFFGQGTRLTVV.

The CDR3 DNA follows: TGTGCCAGCAGTGGAGGACTAGCGGGAGGGTACAATGAGCAGTTCTTC. It codes for CASSGGLAGGYNEQFF. This chain uses TRBV28 with TRBJ2-1, with 15 nucleotides matching TRBD2. The CDR3 length is 16 residues. The germline V gene has CDR1 MDHEN and CDR2 SYDVKM. The trim removed 5 bases at V and 4 bases at J, leaving 3 bases unmatched.

The chain employs TRBV6-1 and TRBJ2-1, with D perhaps matching TRBD2 (6 bases). CDR1 is MNHNS, CDR2 SASEGT, per germline. The CDR3 runs 15 residues. Between the trimmed V and J ends, which lost 6 bases and 4 bases, there was a span of 16 bases. The CDR3 DNA sequence: TGTGCCAGCAGGTGGACGGGGGAGTTGTACAATGAGCAGTTCTTC. Protein: CASRWTGELYNEQFF.

The sample holds one count of this clonotype. V and J are TRBV27 and TRBJ2-1; D gene ambiguous. With 5 bases removed from V and 4 bases from J, the gap between germline ends came to 18 bases. The CDR3 sequence is 16 residues long. Germline CDR1 is MNHEY and CDR2 is SMNVEV (reference sequence). Here the CDR3 reads CASSPEVVGFYNEQFF. In DNA form, the CDR3 reads TGTGCCAGCAGTCCCGAGGTCGTGGGTTTTTACAATGAGCAGTTCTTC.

The gene calls are TRBV9 and TRBJ1-3, with D maybe TRBD1 (6 bases). The CDR3 runs to 15 residues. Per germline, CDR1 SGDLS and CDR2 YYNGEE. V dropped 0 bases and J dropped 0 bases, with 7 bases sitting between them. The CDR3 spells CASSVGQASGNTIYF. The CDR3 coding sequence is TGTGCCAGCAGCGTAGGACAGGCCTCTGGAAACACCATATATTTT.

The chain joins TRBV9 to TRBJ1-3; D ambiguous. Per germline, CDR1 SGDLS and CDR2 YYNGEE. Trimming took off 4 bases at V and 0 bases at J, with 11 bases between the two ends. This CDR3 has 15 residues. In DNA, the CDR3 is TGTGCCAGCAGCCCATCGTGGGGCTCTGGAAACACCATATATTTT. It yields the protein CASSPSWGSGNTIYF.

This chain uses TRBV30 with TRBJ2-3; D tentatively fits TRBD1 or TRBD2 (5 bases each). The CDR3 spans 13 residues. Trimming took off 0 bases at V and 7 bases at J, with 11 bases between the two ends. Germline assignment: CDR1 GTSNPN and CDR2 SVGIG (reference sequence). The CDR3 region has the DNA TGTGCCTGGAGTGTACAAGGGACGAATACGCAGTATTTT. Its protein product is CAWSVQGTNTQYF.